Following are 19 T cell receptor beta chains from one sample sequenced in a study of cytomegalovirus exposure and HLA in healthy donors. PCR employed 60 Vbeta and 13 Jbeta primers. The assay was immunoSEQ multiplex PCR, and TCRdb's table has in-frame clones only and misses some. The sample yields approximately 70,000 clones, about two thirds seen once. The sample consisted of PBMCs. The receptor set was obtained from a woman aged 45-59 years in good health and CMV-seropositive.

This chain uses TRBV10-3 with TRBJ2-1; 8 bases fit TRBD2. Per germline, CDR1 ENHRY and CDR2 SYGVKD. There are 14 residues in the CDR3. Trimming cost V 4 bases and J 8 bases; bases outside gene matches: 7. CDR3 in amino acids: CAISVTGGVDEQFF. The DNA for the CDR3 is TGTGCCATCAGTGTGACGGGGGGGGTTGATGAGCAGTTCTTC.

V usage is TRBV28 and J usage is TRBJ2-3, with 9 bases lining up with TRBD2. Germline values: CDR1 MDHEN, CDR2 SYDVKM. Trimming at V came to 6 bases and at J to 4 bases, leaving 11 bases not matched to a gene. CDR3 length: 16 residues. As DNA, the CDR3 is TGTGCCAGCAGGTCTCGACTAGCGGCTATGTCAGATACGCAGTATTTT. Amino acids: CASRSRLAAMSDTQYF.

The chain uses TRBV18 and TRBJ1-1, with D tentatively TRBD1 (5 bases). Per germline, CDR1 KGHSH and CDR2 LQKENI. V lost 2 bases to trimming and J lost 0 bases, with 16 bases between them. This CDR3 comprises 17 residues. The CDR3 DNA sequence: TGTGCCAGCTCACCAAGGCCAGGGCATAAGATGAACACTGAAGCTTTCTTT. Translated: CASSPRPGHKMNTEAFF.

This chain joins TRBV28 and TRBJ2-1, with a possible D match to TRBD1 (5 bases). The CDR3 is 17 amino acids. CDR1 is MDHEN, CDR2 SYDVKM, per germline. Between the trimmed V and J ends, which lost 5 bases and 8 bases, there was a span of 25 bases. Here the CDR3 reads CASSPTKGRGWVDEQFF. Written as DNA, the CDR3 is TGTGCCAGCAGTCCGACCAAGGGTAGGGGCTGGGTTGATGAGCAGTTCTTC.

This chain's CDR3 is CASSPRQGAGTDTQYF. The CDR3 nucleotides read TGTGCCAGTAGTCCTAGACAGGGGGCTGGCACAGATACGCAGTATTTT. The rearrangement links TRBV19 to TRBJ2-3, with 10 nucleotides matching TRBD1. After removal of 5 bases from V and 1 base from J, the junction contained 6 bases not matched to a gene. Germline CDR1 is LNHDA and CDR2 is SQIVND (reference sequence). This CDR3 has 16 residues.

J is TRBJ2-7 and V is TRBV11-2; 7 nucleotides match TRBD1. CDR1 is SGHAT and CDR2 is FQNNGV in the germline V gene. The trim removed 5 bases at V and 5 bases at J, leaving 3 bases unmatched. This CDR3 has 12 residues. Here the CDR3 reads CASSPDRNEQYF. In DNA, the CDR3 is TGTGCCAGCAGCCCGGACAGGAACGAGCAGTACTTC.

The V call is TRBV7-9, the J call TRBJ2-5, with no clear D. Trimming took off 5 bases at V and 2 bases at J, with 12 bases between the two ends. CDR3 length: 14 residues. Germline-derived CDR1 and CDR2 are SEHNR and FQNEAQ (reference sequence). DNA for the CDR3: TGTGCCAGCAGCCCAAGACTCCTTCAAGAGACCCAGTACTTC. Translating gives CASSPRLLQETQYF.

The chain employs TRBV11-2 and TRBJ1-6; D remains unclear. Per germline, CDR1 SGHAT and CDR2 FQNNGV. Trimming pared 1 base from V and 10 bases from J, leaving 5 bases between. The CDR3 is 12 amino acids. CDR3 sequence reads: CASSLVRSPLHF. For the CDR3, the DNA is TGTGCCAGCAGCTTAGTTCGGTCACCCCTCCACTTT.

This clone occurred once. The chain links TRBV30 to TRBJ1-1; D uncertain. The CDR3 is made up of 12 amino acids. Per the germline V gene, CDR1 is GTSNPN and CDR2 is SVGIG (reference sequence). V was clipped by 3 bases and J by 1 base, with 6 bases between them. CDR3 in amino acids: CAWSRQNTEAFF. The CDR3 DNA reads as TGTGCCTGGAGCAGACAGAACACTGAAGCTTTCTTT.

The CDR3 region has the DNA TGTGCCAGCAGTTCCCCGACAGCCTCTAACTATGGCTACACCTTC. Amino acid sequence: CASSSPTASNYGYTF. The gene calls are TRBV6-5 and TRBJ1-2; TRBD1 is a possible D gene (5 bases). Per germline, CDR1 MNHEY and CDR2 SVGAGI. Trimming pared 4 bases from V and 0 bases from J, leaving 12 bases between. This CDR3 region has 15 residues.

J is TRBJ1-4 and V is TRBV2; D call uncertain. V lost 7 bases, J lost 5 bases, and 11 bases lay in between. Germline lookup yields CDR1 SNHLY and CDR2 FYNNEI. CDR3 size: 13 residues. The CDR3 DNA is TGTGCCAGCAAGCAGGCCGCCAATGAAAAACTGTTTTTT. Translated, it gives CASKQAANEKLFF.

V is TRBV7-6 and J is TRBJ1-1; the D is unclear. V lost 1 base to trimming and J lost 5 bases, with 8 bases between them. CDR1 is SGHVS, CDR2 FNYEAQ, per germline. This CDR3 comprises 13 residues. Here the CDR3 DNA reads TGTGCCAGCAGCTTAGATCGGGGAACTGAAGCTTTCTTT. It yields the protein CASSLDRGTEAFF.

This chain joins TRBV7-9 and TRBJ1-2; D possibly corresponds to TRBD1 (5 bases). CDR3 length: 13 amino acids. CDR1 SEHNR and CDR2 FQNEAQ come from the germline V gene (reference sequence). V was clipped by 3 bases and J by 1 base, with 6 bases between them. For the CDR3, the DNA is TGTGCCAGCAGCTTGGGGGGTAACTATGGCTACACCTTC. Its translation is CASSLGGNYGYTF. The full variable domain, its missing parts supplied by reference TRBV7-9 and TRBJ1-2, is DTGVSQNPRHKITKRGQNVTFRCDPISEHNRLYWYRQTLGQGPEFLTYFQNEAQLEKSRLLSDRFSAERPKGSFSTLEIQRTEQGDSAMYLCASSLGGNYGYTFGSGTRLTVV.

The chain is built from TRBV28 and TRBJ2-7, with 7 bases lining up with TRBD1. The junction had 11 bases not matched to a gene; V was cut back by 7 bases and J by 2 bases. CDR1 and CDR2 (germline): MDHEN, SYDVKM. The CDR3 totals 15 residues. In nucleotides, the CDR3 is TGTGCCAGCACCCCCTCCACAGGGGTTACCTACGAGCAGTACTTC. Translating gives CASTPSTGVTYEQYF.

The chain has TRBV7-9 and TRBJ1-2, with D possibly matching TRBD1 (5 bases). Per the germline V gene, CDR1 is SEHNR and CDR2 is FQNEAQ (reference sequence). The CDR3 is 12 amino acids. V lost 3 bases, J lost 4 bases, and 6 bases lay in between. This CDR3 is CASSLDIYGYTF. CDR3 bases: TGTGCCAGCAGCTTGGACATCTATGGCTACACCTTC.

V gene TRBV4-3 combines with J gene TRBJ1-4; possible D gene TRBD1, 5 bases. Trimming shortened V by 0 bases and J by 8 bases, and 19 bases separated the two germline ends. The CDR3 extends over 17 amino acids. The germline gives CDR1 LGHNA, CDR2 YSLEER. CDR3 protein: CASSQDGGFTGSEKLFF. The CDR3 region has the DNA TGCGCCAGCAGCCAAGACGGGGGATTTACAGGCTCCGAAAAACTGTTTTTT.

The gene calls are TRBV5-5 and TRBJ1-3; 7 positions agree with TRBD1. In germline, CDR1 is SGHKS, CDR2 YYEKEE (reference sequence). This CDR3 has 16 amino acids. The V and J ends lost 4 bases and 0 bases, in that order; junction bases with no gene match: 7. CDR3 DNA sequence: TGTGCCAGCAGCGGGGGACAGTTAACCTCTGGAAACACCATATATTTT. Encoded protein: CASSGGQLTSGNTIYF.

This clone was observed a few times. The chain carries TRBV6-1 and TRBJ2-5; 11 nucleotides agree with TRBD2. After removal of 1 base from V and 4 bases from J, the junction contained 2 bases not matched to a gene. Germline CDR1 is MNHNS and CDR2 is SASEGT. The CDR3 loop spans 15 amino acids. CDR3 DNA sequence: TGTGCCAGCAGTGAAGTAACTAGCGGGAGAGAGACCCAGTACTTC. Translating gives CASSEVTSGRETQYF.

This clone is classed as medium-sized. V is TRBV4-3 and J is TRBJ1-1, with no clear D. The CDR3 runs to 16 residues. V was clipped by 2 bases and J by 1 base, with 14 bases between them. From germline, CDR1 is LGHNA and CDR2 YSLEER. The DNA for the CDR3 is TGCGCCAGCAGCCAAACCATACCGACTTGGAACACTGAAGCTTTCTTT. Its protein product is CASSQTIPTWNTEAFF.